This TCR beta chain was captured by sequencing in a study of identical twins. Template switching added a universal primer binding site, and final cDNA carried unique molecular identifiers. TCRdb reanalysed the 5' RACE reads using MiXCR and keeps one entry per CDR3 protein. The sample lists more than 1.5 million distinct CDR3 sequences, under 35% occurring once. Germline-derived CDR1 and CDR2 are DFQATT and SNEGSKA (reference sequence). The CDR3 extends over 13 amino acids. Trimming cost V 3 bases and J 8 bases, with 11 bases left between them. This chain links TRBV20-1 with TRBJ1-6; D uncertain. Material: cord blood. The sequence was collected from a newborn girl in good health. CDR3 in amino acids: CSASAPRDSPLHF. CDR3 sequence (DNA): TGCAGTGCTAGCGCCCCTCGCGATTCACCCCTCCACTTT.